Presented here are 23 T cell receptor beta chains from one specimen sequenced in a study of CD8+ T cells in alopecia areata. Reverse transcription of extracted RNA yielded cDNA, which provided the sequencing template. Generated by immunoSEQ multiplex PCR, the TCRdb table keeps only in-frame clones and is missing some. The sample consists of 130,000 to 150,000 clones, about 51% of them appearing once. The sequencing used CD4+ T cells sorted from blood, collected at week 0. The receptors were sampled from a human donor with alopecia areata.

This clone has a handful of counts. The chain couples TRBV7-9 to TRBJ2-7; no clear D. The CDR3 covers 14 residues. V was cut by 3 bases and J by 6 bases, with 15 bases left in between. Germline V gene data show CDR1 as SEHNR and CDR2 as FQNEAQ (reference sequence). For the CDR3, the DNA is TGTGCCAGCAGCTTGCAACTCAGCAACTCCGAGCAGTACTTC. Protein sequence: CASSLQLSNSEQYF. Based on the CDR3 plus reference TRBV7-9 and TRBJ2-7, the full variable domain is DTGVSQNPRHKITKRGQNVTFRCDPISEHNRLYWYRQTLGQGPEFLTYFQNEAQLEKSRLLSDRFSAERPKGSFSTLEIQRTEQGDSAMYLCASSLQLSNSEQYFGPGTRLTVT.

This clone turned up a few times. The chain combines TRBV19 with TRBJ1-2, with D possibly being TRBD1 (6 bases). This CDR3 comprises 13 residues. With 9 bases removed from V and 4 bases from J, the gap between germline ends came to 15 bases. Germline V gives CDR1 LNHDA, CDR2 SQIVND (reference sequence). CDR3 sequence (DNA): TGTGCCAGCCGGCGGCAGGGGCCCTATGGCTACACCTTC. Protein: CASRRQGPYGYTF.

The chain joins TRBV5-1 to TRBJ2-5; 10 bases fit TRBD2. Losses at the gene ends were 0 bases for V and 2 bases for J; bases not matched to a gene: 4. Germline V gives CDR1 SGHRS, CDR2 YFSETQ. This CDR3 has 16 amino acids. The DNA for the CDR3 is TGCGCCAGCAGCTTGGCGGGACTAGCGATTCAAGAGACCCAGTACTTC. It encodes CASSLAGLAIQETQYF.

The chain carries TRBV11-2 and TRBJ1-1; perhaps TRBD1 as D (6 bases). Trimming removed 1 base at V and 10 bases at J, with 10 bases between. Per germline, CDR1 SGHAT and CDR2 FQNNGV. This CDR3 has 12 amino acids. In DNA form, the CDR3 reads TGTGCCAGCAGCTTAGTGCCCAGGGGAGCTTTCTTT. Translation: CASSLVPRGAFF.

This chain links TRBV30 with TRBJ1-5, with D perhaps matching TRBD1 (5 bases). This CDR3 comprises 14 residues. Germline CDR1 is GTSNPN and CDR2 is SVGIG (reference sequence). V lost 6 bases and J 7 bases, leaving 19 bases between the germline ends. CDR3 region: CACTIGGTGQPQHF. DNA for the CDR3: TGTGCCTGCACCATCGGTGGGACCGGGCAGCCCCAGCATTTT. Filled out from reference TRBV30 and TRBJ1-5, the complete variable domain reads SQTIHQWPATLVQPVGSPLSLECTVEGTSNPNLYWYRQAAGRGLQLLFYSVGIGQISSEVPQNLSASRPQDRQFILSSKKLLLSDSGFYLCACTIGGTGQPQHFGDGTRLSIL.

The chain uses TRBV18 and TRBJ1-1, with D unresolved. V was pared by 3 bases and J by 1 base, with 15 bases between. The CDR3 has 16 residues. Germline V CDR1 and CDR2: KGHSH, LQKENI. The chain's CDR3 is CASSPLTRAENTEAFF. The CDR3 DNA is TGTGCCAGCTCACCCCTTACGAGGGCGGAGAACACTGAAGCTTTCTTT.

J is TRBJ1-2 and V is TRBV30, with a possible D match to TRBD1 (5 bases). Looked up from germline, CDR1 is GTSNPN and CDR2 is SVGIG (reference sequence). V was cut by 2 bases and J by 8 bases, with 12 bases left in between. CDR3 length: 12 amino acids. DNA of the CDR3: TGTGCCTGGAGTAGCAGGGTCGGGGGCTACACCTTC. Its translation: CAWSSRVGGYTF.

The CDR3 is CAWKDGHHYGYTF. The CDR3 coding sequence is TGTGCCTGGAAGGACGGACACCACTATGGCTACACCTTC. This chain connects TRBV30 to TRBJ1-2; D is perhaps TRBD1 (5 bases). Between the trimmed V and J ends, which lost 4 bases and 3 bases, there was a span of 12 bases. This CDR3 has 13 residues. Germline CDR1 reads GTSNPN; CDR2 reads SVGIG (reference sequence).

In the case of this clone: Other DNA sequences in this sample translate to the same CDR3. The chain has TRBV10-3 and TRBJ2-6, with TRBD1 matching 11 bases. This CDR3 has 19 amino acids. V was pared by 0 bases and J by 0 bases, with 4 bases of the junction left unmatched. Looked up from germline, CDR1 is ENHRY and CDR2 is SYGVKD. CDR3 sequence reads: CAISESFGTGGSGANVLTF. The CDR3 DNA reads TGTGCCATCAGTGAGTCGTTTGGGACAGGGGGCTCTGGGGCCAACGTCCTGACTTTC.

This chain joins TRBV7-2 and TRBJ1-3, with a weak D call TRBD1 (6 bases). Trimming stripped 1 base from V and 2 bases from J, with 12 bases between. The germline V gene has CDR1 SGHTA and CDR2 FQGNSA. The length of the CDR3 is 16 residues. The CDR3 spells CASSLDQGSPGNTIYF. DNA of the CDR3: TGTGCCAGCAGCTTAGATCAGGGGTCTCCTGGAAACACCATATATTTT.

The genes are TRBV29-1 and TRBJ2-7, with TRBD1 as a possible D gene (6 bases). CDR1 is SQVTM and CDR2 is ANQGSEA in the germline V gene. This CDR3 spans 13 amino acids. V lost 6 bases, J lost 6 bases, and 18 bases lay in between. Here the CDR3 DNA reads TGCAGCGTCCAGACAGGTTTTGTTTCCGAGCAGTACTTC. It specifies CSVQTGFVSEQYF.

The V call is TRBV18, the J call TRBJ2-2; tentative D call: TRBD2 (6 bases). Germline CDR1 and CDR2: KGHSH and LQKENI. V lost 1 base and J 6 bases, leaving 18 bases between the germline ends. The CDR3 is made up of 17 amino acids. The CDR3 sequence: CASSPLGTPRRAGELFF. Written as DNA, the CDR3 is TGTGCCAGCTCACCACTTGGGACTCCCCGAAGGGCCGGGGAGCTGTTTTTT.

The chain uses TRBV28 and TRBJ1-1, with 9 bases fitting TRBD1. This CDR3 spans 14 amino acids. CDR1 MDHEN and CDR2 SYDVKM come from the germline V gene. V lost 4 bases, J lost 4 bases, and 4 bases stayed unmatched. Here the CDR3 DNA reads TGTGCCAGCAGTTACGACAGGGGGGGCACTGAAGCTTTCTTT. The encoded protein is CASSYDRGGTEAFF.

V usage is TRBV29-1 and J usage is TRBJ1-2; 7 positions agree with TRBD1. Germline lookup yields CDR1 SQVTM and CDR2 ANQGSEA. J gave up 7 bases and V 7 bases, and 12 bases lay outside the gene matches. This CDR3 has 13 amino acids. In nucleotides, the CDR3 is TGCAGCGCGGGAGCGGGACAGCACTCTGGCTACACCTTC. Amino acids: CSAGAGQHSGYTF.

CDR3 sequence (DNA): TGTGCCAGCTCACCACCGGAGCAACGAGATACGCAGTATTTT. It yields the protein CASSPPEQRDTQYF. The V call is TRBV18, the J call TRBJ2-3; D gene uncertain. V lost 0 bases, J lost 5 bases, and 9 bases lay in between. This CDR3 is built from 14 residues. CDR1 and CDR2 from the germline V gene are KGHSH and LQKENI.

The chain has TRBV29-1 and TRBJ2-5; either TRBD1 or TRBD2 may supply D (5 bases each). The CDR3 covers 13 residues. CDR1 is SQVTM, CDR2 ANQGSEA, per germline. V lost 7 bases to trimming and J lost 1 base, with 13 bases between them. CDR3 protein: CSAQTGPQETQYF. In DNA, the CDR3 is TGCAGCGCCCAAACGGGACCCCAAGAGACCCAGTACTTC.

A few counts support this clone. The rearrangement links TRBV29-1 to TRBJ1-1, with D uncertain. Germline CDR1 is SQVTM and CDR2 is ANQGSEA. The CDR3 consists of 13 residues. The V and J ends lost 5 bases and 6 bases respectively, with 16 bases between them. CDR3 DNA sequence: TGCAGCGTTAACTCGCGGTTGGTTTCTGAAGCTTTCTTT. Its translation: CSVNSRLVSEAFF. The variable domain in full, with the rest retrieved from reference TRBV29-1 and TRBJ1-1, is SAVISQKPSRDICQRGTSLTIQCQVDSQVTMMFWYRQQPGQSLTLIATANQGSEATYESGFVIDKFPISRPNLTFSTLTVSNMSPEDSSIYLCSVNSRLVSEAFFGQGTRLTVV.

The genes are TRBV30 and TRBJ2-6, with 7 bases matching TRBD1. Trimming cost V 1 base and J 1 base; bases outside gene matches: 10. The CDR3 extends over 18 amino acids. Germline V gives CDR1 GTSNPN, CDR2 SVGIG (reference sequence). DNA of the CDR3: TGTGCCTGGAGTGGGACGGGACAGAGGATGTCTGGGGCCAACGTCCTGACTTTC. Translated: CAWSGTGQRMSGANVLTF.

This clone was counted between two and nine times. This sequence joins TRBV4-3 and TRBJ2-1; no firm D call. V was clipped by 0 bases and J by 1 base, with 10 bases between them. Germline values: CDR1 LGHNA, CDR2 YSLEER. This CDR3 comprises 16 residues. The CDR3 bases are TGCGCCAGCAGCCAAGAGGCACTTGGATCCTACAATGAGCAGTTCTTC. Its translation: CASSQEALGSYNEQFF.

The DNA for the CDR3 is TGTGCCAGTGGGACTAGCGGGAGTCTCAACGAGCAGTACTTC. Residues: CASGTSGSLNEQYF. This chain connects TRBV7-2 to TRBJ2-7; 14 nucleotides agree with TRBD2. Unmatched junction bases numbered 6, after V lost 9 bases and J lost 5 bases. This CDR3 contains 14 residues. Germline CDR1 SGHTA, CDR2 FQGNSA.

The J gene is TRBJ2-5, the V gene TRBV30; TRBD2 aligns across 8 bases. Germline CDR1 reads GTSNPN; CDR2 reads SVGIG (reference sequence). This CDR3 region has 14 residues. The V segment lost 4 bases and the J segment 6 bases; nucleotides outside the gene matches: 10. Written as DNA, the CDR3 is TGTGCCTGGACGGAGCGGGAGCGCGCAAAGACCCAGTACTTC. Amino acid sequence: CAWTERERAKTQYF.

Comment on this clone: Other nucleotide sequences in the sample specify the same CDR3. V and J are TRBV5-1 and TRBJ1-5; 7 bases align to TRBD1. Germline V gene data show CDR1 as SGHRS and CDR2 as YFSETQ. The CDR3 has 15 residues. V dropped 1 base and J dropped 1; count of bases not matched to a gene: 2. Here the CDR3 reads CASSLTGVSNQPQHF. CDR3 sequence (DNA): TGCGCCAGCAGCTTGACAGGGGTCAGCAATCAGCCCCAGCATTTT.

The chain has TRBV7-9 and TRBJ2-3, with D possibly being TRBD1 or TRBD2 (5 bases each). V was cut by 5 bases and J by 6 bases, with 12 bases left in between. CDR3 length: 13 amino acids. CDR1 is SEHNR, CDR2 FQNEAQ, per germline (reference sequence). The DNA for the CDR3 is TGTGCCAGCAGCGGGGACGGTTGGGATACGCAGTATTTT. Translating gives CASSGDGWDTQYF. Filled out from reference TRBV7-9 and TRBJ2-3, the complete variable domain reads DTGVSQNPRHKITKRGQNVTFRCDPISEHNRLYWYRQTLGQGPEFLTYFQNEAQLEKSRLLSDRFSAERPKGSFSTLEIQRTEQGDSAMYLCASSGDGWDTQYFGPGTRLTVL.